This T cell receptor beta chain was retrieved from a study of regulatory T cells in long-lasting Graves disease. Findings and caveats of the study: Persistent Graves' patients showed less TCR diversity than newly diagnosed ones.

This clonotype has at least ten counts. Its antigen is not identified. Documented time point: newly diagnosed GD, antithyroid drugs for less than 3 months. Generation of the TCR library employed RNA extracted from PBMCs. The diagnosis of Graves' disease used American Thyroid Association guidelines. Through Arm-PCR of CDR3 regions and iRepertoire HTBI primers, TCR beta libraries were built. One entry per CDR3 protein, called by TCRdb with MiXCR from the multiplex PCR reads. This sample has 530,000 or so distinct CDR3 sequences, with about 14% found just once. The germline V gene has CDR1 SGHRS and CDR2 YFSETQ. The CDR3 sequence is 14 residues long. The V and J ends lost 4 bases and 4 bases respectively, with 13 bases between them. The data also belong to a second study, concerning T cells in Graves' hyperthyroidism and ophthalmopathy. As that study records: HTBI primers were used for first-round RT-PCR of the TCR CDR3.

The receptor comes from a young man with Graves disease. This chain links TRBV5-1 with TRBJ2-3; unclear D gene. The sequencing here drew on peripheral blood mononuclear cells (PBMCs), taken at new diagnosis, from a patient treated with antithyroid drugs. CDR3 nucleotide sequence: TGCGCCAGCAGCCCTGGTCGAGACCCAGATACGCAGTATTTT. Protein sequence: CASSPGRDPDTQYF.